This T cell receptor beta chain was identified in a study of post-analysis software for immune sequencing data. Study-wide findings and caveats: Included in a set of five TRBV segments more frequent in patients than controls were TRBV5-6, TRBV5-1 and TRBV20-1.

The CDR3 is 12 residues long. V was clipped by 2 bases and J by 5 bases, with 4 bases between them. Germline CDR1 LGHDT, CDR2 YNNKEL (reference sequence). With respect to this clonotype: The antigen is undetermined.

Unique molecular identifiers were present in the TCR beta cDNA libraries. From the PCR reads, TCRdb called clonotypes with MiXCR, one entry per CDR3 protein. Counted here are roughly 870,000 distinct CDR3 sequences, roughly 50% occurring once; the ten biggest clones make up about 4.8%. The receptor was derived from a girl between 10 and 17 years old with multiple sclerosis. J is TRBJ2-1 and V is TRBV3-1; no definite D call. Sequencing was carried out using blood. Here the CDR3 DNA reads TGTGCCAGCAGCCAACGCCACAATGAGCAGTTCTTC. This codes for CASSQRHNEQFF.